Listed below are T cell receptor beta chains from one sample, sequenced in a study of T-cell reconstitution after alpha-beta-depleted transplantation in children. TCRdb re-analysed the PCR reads in MiXCR, keeping a single row per CDR3 protein. The table records approximately 400,000 distinct CDR3 sequences, around 15% of them present only once. Source: PBMCs, mostly from graft donor cells, taken 360 days after TCRalphabeta/CD19-depleted stem cell transplant. The receptor set was obtained from a boy under two years old who had a stem cell transplant for Wiskott-Aldrich syndrome, so the T cells may come from the graft donor. Each CDR3 is given with its conserved first and last residue. The D gene is left open where the match is weak. Some rows have no size entry. The others give once, few or many, or a class for an expanded clone.

v_call	d_call	j_call	clone_size	cdr3_aa	cdr3_nt
TRBV10-2	TRBD2	TRBJ2-1	-	CASRLAGEIANEQFF	TGCGCCAGCCGACTAGCGGGAGAAATTGCAAATGAGCAGTTCTTC
TRBV7-2	-	TRBJ2-1	few	CASSHGRLLSRGNEQFF	TGTGCCAGCAGCCACGGCCGCCTTTTGAGCAGGGGCAATGAGCAGTTCTTC
TRBV4-3	-	TRBJ2-7	-	CASSQDSRGFYEQYF	TGCGCCAGCAGCCAAGATTCACGAGGTTTCTACGAGCAGTACTTC
TRBV12-3/TRBV12-4	TRBD2	TRBJ2-7	-	CASSLRRSGRPLDEQYF	TGTGCCAGCAGTTTAAGGAGGAGCGGGAGGCCCTTAGACGAGCAGTACTTC
TRBV20-1	-	TRBJ2-3	-	CSAPGKKTDTQYF	TGCAGTGCGCCCGGGAAAAAGACAGATACGCAGTATTTT
TRBV12-3/TRBV12-4	TRBD2	TRBJ2-1	few	CASSAPSGSSYNEQFF	TGTGCCAGCAGTGCCCCTAGCGGGAGTTCCTACAATGAGCAGTTCTTC
TRBV12-3/TRBV12-4	-	TRBJ2-5	-	CASSPLDGREGQETQYF	TGTGCCAGCAGCCCCCTTGACGGGAGAGAGGGGCAAGAGACCCAGTACTTC
TRBV20-1	-	TRBJ2-1	few	CSARWAGLYNEQFF	TGCAGTGCTAGATGGGCAGGGCTATACAATGAGCAGTTCTTC
TRBV19	TRBD2	TRBJ2-7	-	CASSMGPSGRPAYEQYF	TGTGCCAGTAGTATGGGTCCTAGCGGGAGGCCCGCCTACGAGCAGTACTTC
TRBV7-9	-	TRBJ2-5	-	CASSKARRGAGETQYF	TGTGCCAGCAGCAAAGCGCGTAGGGGGGCCGGAGAGACCCAGTACTTC
TRBV10-3	TRBD1	TRBJ2-1	-	CAISVVDRGPNEQFF	TGTGCCATCAGTGTAGTGGACAGGGGCCCCAATGAGCAGTTCTTC
TRBV3-1	TRBD2	TRBJ2-1	few	CASSQRLAKNEQFF	TGTGCCAGCAGCCAAAGACTAGCGAAGAATGAGCAGTTCTTC
TRBV5-1	TRBD2	TRBJ2-1	few	CASSLALSGRYNEQFF	TGCGCCAGCAGCTTGGCGCTTAGCGGGAGGTACAATGAGCAGTTCTTC
TRBV20-1	-	TRBJ2-5	-	CSARQETQYF	TGCAGTGCTAGGCAAGAGACCCAGTACTTC
TRBV20-1	-	TRBJ1-1	-	CSARAGGRRTEAFF	TGCAGTGCAAGAGCCGGGGGGCGACGGACTGAAGCTTTCTTT
TRBV3-1	-	TRBJ2-2	few	CASSQVLAGFANTGELFF	TGTGCCAGCAGCCAAGTCTTGGCGGGTTTCGCGAACACCGGGGAGCTGTTTTTT